The 8 T cell receptor beta chains presented below share a single source sample, sequenced in a study of Graves' ophthalmopathy and Graves' hyperthyroidism. Amplified TCR beta CDR3 regions were obtained using RNA transcripts as template. HTBI primers were employed in first-round RT-PCR, then a second-round multiplex PCR followed. In TCRdb, the multiplex PCR reads were re-called with MiXCR into one record per CDR3 protein. The data show 500,000 to 600,000 distinct CDR3 sequences, under 40% seen once. Sequencing input: peripheral blood or thyroid tissue (not recorded which). These receptors all stem from an adult man with Graves' hyperthyroidism.

The chain recombines TRBV2 with TRBJ2-5; D call uncertain. Per the germline V gene, CDR1 is SNHLY and CDR2 is FYNNEI. The CDR3 spans 15 residues. The V end was cut by 6 bases, the J end by 11 bases, with 25 bases between. The CDR3 coding sequence is TGTGCCAGCAGGAAGGTTCTAAGCTCCTACAATGAGCAGTACTTC. Translation: CASRKVLSSYNEQYF.

The V gene is TRBV20-1, the J gene TRBJ2-7; D may be TRBD2 (5 bases). The CDR3 is 12 residues long. V gave up 6 bases and J gave up 3 bases, with 12 bases separating them. Germline V CDR1 and CDR2: DFQATT, SNEGSKA (reference sequence). The CDR3, as DNA: TGCAGTGCGAGGACTCCAGACTACGAGCAGTACTTC. It translates to CSARTPDYEQYF.

V gene TRBV19 combines with J gene TRBJ2-5, with TRBD1 as a possible D gene (8 bases). CDR1 is LNHDA and CDR2 is SQIVND in the germline V gene (reference sequence). This CDR3 has 15 amino acids. V was clipped by 1 base and J by 5 bases, with 14 bases between them. The CDR3 loop is CASSIGGQGGETQYF. CDR3 nucleotides: TGTGCCAGTAGTATAGGTGGACAGGGAGGGGAGACCCAGTACTTC.

The chain couples TRBV2 to TRBJ1-2, with D possibly being TRBD1 (5 bases). In germline, CDR1 is SNHLY, CDR2 FYNNEI. V was shortened by 6 bases and J by 8 bases, with 13 bases between the two germline ends. The CDR3 is made up of 12 amino acids. This chain's CDR3 is CASSGGSLGYTF. DNA for the CDR3: TGTGCCAGCAGCGGGGGGAGTCTCGGCTACACCTTC. Based on the CDR3 plus reference TRBV2 and TRBJ1-2, the full variable domain is EPEVTQTPSHQVTQMGQEVILRCVPISNHLYFYWYRQILGQKVEFLVSFYNNEISEKSEIFDDQFSVERPDGSNFTLKIRSTKLEDSAMYFCASSGGSLGYTFGSGTRLTVV.

The chain has TRBV12-3 or TRBV12-4 and TRBJ1-4; 8 bases align to TRBD1. This CDR3 comprises 14 residues. With 1 base clipped from V and 7 bases from J, the junction kept 2 bases outside the gene matches. In DNA form, the CDR3 reads TGTGCCAGCAGTTTAGGGACAGGGCGTGAAAAACTGTTTTTT. Translating it yields CASSLGTGREKLFF.

This clonotype has just a few counts. The V and J genes are TRBV11-2 and TRBJ1-1; D is ambiguous. The germline V and J ends were trimmed by 3 bases and 5 bases, with 10 bases remaining between them. Germline V gene lookup returns CDR1 SGHAT and CDR2 FQNNGV. The CDR3 sequence is 13 residues long. For the CDR3, the DNA is TGTGCCAGCAGCTTTTTACAGACGACTGAAGCTTTCTTT. Amino acid sequence: CASSFLQTTEAFF.

This clonotype showed up many times. The CDR3 loop is CSVVWGQETQYF. DNA for the CDR3: TGCAGCGTTGTATGGGGGCAAGAGACCCAGTACTTC. The gene calls are TRBV29-1 and TRBJ2-5; the D gene could be TRBD1 or TRBD2 (5 bases each). This CDR3 has 12 residues. Germline CDR1 is SQVTM and CDR2 is ANQGSEA. Trimming removed 4 bases at V and 2 bases at J, with 8 bases between.

There are many counts of this clonotype. The rearrangement uses TRBV12-3 or TRBV12-4 and TRBJ1-4; D not certain. The CDR3 runs 14 residues. Trimming left V 5 bases short and J 4 bases short, with 11 bases between. The CDR3 nucleotides are TGTGCCAGCAGTCCCAGTTTCGGTAATGAAAAACTGTTTTTT. It is translated as CASSPSFGNEKLFF.